These 8 T cell receptor beta chains share one sample of origin, sequenced in a study of T cell repertoires in cytomegalovirus infection (dated 2019 in TCRdb). The treatment or condition label, as the study defines it: in vitro stimulation with specific CMV peptide epitopes to enrich CMV-specific T cells. The sample was run on an Illumina HiSeq 1500. TCRdb reworked the public reads: Q25 trimming with fastp, MiXCR clone assembly, productive beta chains retained. Rows matching on CDR3 protein sequence are summarized as one entry with the most common DNA and genes. The sample table holds approximately 600,000 distinct CDR3 sequences, of which under 45% were seen once. The ten largest clones capture 48% of the sample. The antigens of these receptors remain unknown. The specimen was cultured PBMCs, collected from culture after CMV antigen stimulation. Receptors were obtained from a human donor in good health (CMV status not recorded). Some clones in this sample may be carry-over from other donors' samples.

This clonotype has more than one count but fewer than ten. V and J are TRBV7-2 and TRBJ2-7; D gene ambiguous. The CDR3 runs 14 residues. V shed 2 bases and J shed 2 bases, with 10 bases lying between them. Germline V gives CDR1 SGHTA, CDR2 FQGNSA. The chain's CDR3 is CASSLTSTPYEQYF. The CDR3 DNA sequence: TGTGCCAGCAGCTTAACGAGTACCCCCTACGAGCAGTACTTC. The variable domain in full, completed from reference TRBV7-2 and TRBJ2-7, reads GAGVSQSPSNKVTEKGKDVELRCDPISGHTALYWYRQSLGQGLEFLIYFQGNSAPDKSGLPSDRFSAERTGGSVSTLTIQRTQQEDSAVYLCASSLTSTPYEQYFGPGTRLTVT.

The rearrangement uses TRBV7-9 and TRBJ2-5; D remains ambiguous. The CDR3 sequence is 14 residues long. The germline V gene encodes CDR1 SEHNR and CDR2 FQNEAQ (reference sequence). Trimming shortened V by 5 bases and J by 10 bases, and 20 bases separated the two germline ends. CDR3 sequence: CASSPLLGKKYQYF. In DNA, the CDR3 is TGTGCCAGCAGCCCCCTCCTGGGGAAAAAGTACCAGTACTTC.

In its sample, this clonotype was seen many times. The rearrangement joins TRBV7-8 to TRBJ1-2; maybe TRBD1 (5 bases). In germline, CDR1 is SGHVS, CDR2 FQNEAQ. Between the trimmed V and J ends, which lost 5 bases and 5 bases, there was a span of 18 bases. This CDR3 contains 15 residues. In nucleotides, the CDR3 is TGTGCCAGCAGCCAGCAGGGTAGGGCTCGGTATGGCTACACCTTC. Protein sequence: CASSQQGRARYGYTF.

The chain recombines TRBV7-2 with TRBJ2-7; D may be TRBD2 (5 bases). V lost 5 bases, J lost 2 bases, and 16 bases lay in between. The germline V gene encodes CDR1 SGHTA and CDR2 FQGNSA. The CDR3 is 15 residues long. The CDR3 sequence: CASSQTSGKTYEQYF. The CDR3 DNA reads TGTGCCAGCAGCCAAACATCGGGGAAAACCTACGAGCAGTACTTC.

The chain links TRBV28 to TRBJ2-7, with TRBD1 matching over 12 bases. V dropped 5 bases and J dropped 6; count of bases not matched to a gene: 8. The CDR3 is 15 amino acids. Germline values: CDR1 MDHEN, CDR2 SYDVKM. CDR3 region: CASSPRDRGRVEQYF. CDR3 DNA: TGTGCCAGCAGTCCCCGGGACAGGGGGCGAGTCGAGCAGTACTTC.

J is TRBJ2-2 and V is TRBV6-8; D remains ambiguous. The germline V gene encodes CDR1 MNHGY and CDR2 SAAAGT. V lost 6 bases, J lost 1 base, and 12 bases lay in between. The CDR3 is 15 amino acids. The CDR3 region has the DNA TGTGCCAGCAGGGCCCTGATGCGGAACACCGGGGAGCTGTTTTTT. Translating it yields CASRALMRNTGELFF.

The V call is TRBV6-1, the J call TRBJ2-7; possibly TRBD1 for D (5 bases). This CDR3 region has 12 residues. Between the trimmed V and J ends, which lost 3 bases and 6 bases, there was a span of 9 bases. Germline V gene sequence: CDR1 MNHNS, CDR2 SASEGT. The CDR3: CASSDRVVEQYF. The CDR3 coding sequence is TGTGCCAGCAGTGACAGGGTGGTCGAGCAGTACTTC.

This clonotype was found once. The chain links TRBV4-1 to TRBJ1-1, with 7 bases matching TRBD1. Trimming took 0 bases from V and 0 from J; bases not matched to a gene: 4. The CDR3 runs to 16 residues. Germline assignment: CDR1 MGHRA and CDR2 YSYEKL. For the CDR3, the DNA is TGCGCCAGCAGCCAAGAAAACAGGGGCGTGAACACTGAAGCTTTCTTT. Protein sequence: CASSQENRGVNTEAFF.